This TCR beta chain was captured in a study of CD8 T cells in Susac syndrome. The CDR3 has 15 amino acids. The V segment lost 8 bases and the J segment 0 bases; nucleotides outside the gene matches: 3. CDR1 and CDR2 from the germline V gene are LNHDA and SQIVND (reference sequence). The multiple sclerosis controls comprised treatment-naive patients whose relapsing-remitting disease was stable or active. Negative isolation yielded CD4+ and CD8+ T cells, and FACS enriched TEMRA cells. After extraction with the RNeasy kit, about 0.5 to 1 ug of the RNA was reverse transcribed using random hexamers. An immunoSEQ multiplex PCR amplified TCR beta CDR3 over 54 Vbeta and 13 Jbeta. TCRdb independently ran MiXCR on the immunoSEQ multiplex PCR reads; one entry per CDR3 protein. The profile covers about 210,000 distinct CDR3 sequences, with about 95% appearing a single time and 0.075% to 0.095% taken by the ten largest.

The chain uses TRBV19 and TRBJ2-6; TRBD2 matches at 8 bases. The source of this sequence is a human donor with multiple sclerosis. The sequenced sample was CD4+ T cells from PBMCs. The CDR3 reads CASSGGASGANVLTF. CDR3 nucleotide sequence: TGTGCCAGTTCCGGGGGGGCCTCTGGGGCCAACGTCCTGACTTTC. Combining the CDR3 with reference TRBV19 and TRBJ2-6 gives the whole variable domain DGGITQSPKYLFRKEGQNVTLSCEQNLNHDAMYWYRQDPGQGLRLIYYSQIVNDFQKGDIAEGYSVSREKKESFPLTVTSAQKNPTAFYLCASSGGASGANVLTFGAGSRLTVL.